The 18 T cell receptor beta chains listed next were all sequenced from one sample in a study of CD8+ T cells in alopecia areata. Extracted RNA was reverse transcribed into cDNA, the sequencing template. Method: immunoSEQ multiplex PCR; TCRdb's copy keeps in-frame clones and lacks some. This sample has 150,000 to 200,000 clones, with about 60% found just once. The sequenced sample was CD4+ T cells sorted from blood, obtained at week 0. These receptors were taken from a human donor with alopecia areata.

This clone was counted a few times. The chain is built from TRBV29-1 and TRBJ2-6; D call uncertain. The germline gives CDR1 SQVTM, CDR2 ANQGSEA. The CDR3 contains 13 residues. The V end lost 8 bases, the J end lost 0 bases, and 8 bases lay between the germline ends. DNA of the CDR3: TGCAGCTATAGTAGCTCTGGGGCCAACGTCCTGACTTTC. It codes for CSYSSSGANVLTF. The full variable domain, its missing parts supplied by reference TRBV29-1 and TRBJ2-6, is SAVISQKPSRDICQRGTSLTIQCQVDSQVTMMFWYRQQPGQSLTLIATANQGSEATYESGFVIDKFPISRPNLTFSTLTVSNMSPEDSSIYLCSYSSSGANVLTFGAGSRLTVL.

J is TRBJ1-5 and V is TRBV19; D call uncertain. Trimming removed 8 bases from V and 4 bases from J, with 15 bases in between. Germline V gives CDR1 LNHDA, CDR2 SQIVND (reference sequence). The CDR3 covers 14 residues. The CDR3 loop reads CASLGGDSNQPQHF. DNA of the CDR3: TGTGCCAGTCTAGGAGGAGATAGTAATCAGCCCCAGCATTTT.

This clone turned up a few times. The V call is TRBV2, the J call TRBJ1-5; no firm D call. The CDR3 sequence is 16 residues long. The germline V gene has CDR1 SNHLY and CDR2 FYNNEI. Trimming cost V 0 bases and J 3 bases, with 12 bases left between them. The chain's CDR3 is CASSEALGQFNQPQHF. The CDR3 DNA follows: TGTGCCAGCAGTGAAGCGCTTGGGCAGTTCAATCAGCCCCAGCATTTT. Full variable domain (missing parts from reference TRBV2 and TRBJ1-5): EPEVTQTPSHQVTQMGQEVILRCVPISNHLYFYWYRQILGQKVEFLVSFYNNEISEKSEIFDDQFSVERPDGSNFTLKIRSTKLEDSAMYFCASSEALGQFNQPQHFGDGTRLSIL.

This CDR3 is CASSDGTGGIYEQYF. CDR3 bases: TGTGCCAGCAGCGACGGGACAGGGGGCATCTACGAGCAGTACTTC. The V gene is TRBV2, the J gene TRBJ2-7; 12 bases match TRBD1. Looked up from germline, CDR1 is SNHLY and CDR2 is FYNNEI. The length of the CDR3 is 15 residues. The V and J ends lost 6 bases and 3 bases, in that order; junction bases with no gene match: 6.

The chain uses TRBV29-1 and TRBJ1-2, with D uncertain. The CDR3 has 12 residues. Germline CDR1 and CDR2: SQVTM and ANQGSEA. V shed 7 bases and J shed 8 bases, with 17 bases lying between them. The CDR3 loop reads CSAVRVSGGYTF. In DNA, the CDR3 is TGCAGCGCCGTGAGGGTTTCGGGAGGCTACACCTTC. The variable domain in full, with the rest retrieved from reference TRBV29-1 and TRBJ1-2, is SAVISQKPSRDICQRGTSLTIQCQVDSQVTMMFWYRQQPGQSLTLIATANQGSEATYESGFVIDKFPISRPNLTFSTLTVSNMSPEDSSIYLCSAVRVSGGYTFGSGTRLTVV.

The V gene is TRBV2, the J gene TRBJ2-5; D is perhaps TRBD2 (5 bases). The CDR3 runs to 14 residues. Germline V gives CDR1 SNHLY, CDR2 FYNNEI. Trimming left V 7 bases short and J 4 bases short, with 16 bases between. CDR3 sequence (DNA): TGTGCCAGCACCCGGGATCCCGGGTCAGAGACCCAGTACTTC. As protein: CASTRDPGSETQYF.

Here the CDR3 DNA reads TGCGCCAGCAGCCAGTCCCGGGACCTTCCCGGGCCCCCCGAGCAGTTCTTC. Protein sequence: CASSQSRDLPGPPEQFF. V usage is TRBV4-1 and J usage is TRBJ2-1; D possibly matches TRBD1 or TRBD2 (5 bases each). Looked up from germline, CDR1 is MGHRA and CDR2 is YSYEKL. V lost 3 bases to trimming and J lost 10 bases, with 25 bases between them. The CDR3 is 17 residues long.

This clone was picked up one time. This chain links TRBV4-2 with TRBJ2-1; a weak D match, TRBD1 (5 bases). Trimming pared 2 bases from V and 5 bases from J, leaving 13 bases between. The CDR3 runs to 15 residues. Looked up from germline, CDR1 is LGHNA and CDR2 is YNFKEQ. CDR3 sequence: CASSQQVTGHNEQFF. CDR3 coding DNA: TGTGCCAGCAGCCAACAAGTTACAGGCCACAATGAGCAGTTCTTC.

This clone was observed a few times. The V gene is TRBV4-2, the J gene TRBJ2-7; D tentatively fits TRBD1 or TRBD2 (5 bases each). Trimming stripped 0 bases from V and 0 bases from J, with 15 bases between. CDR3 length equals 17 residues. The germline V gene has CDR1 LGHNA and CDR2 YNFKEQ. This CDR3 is CASSQEVLGTRSYEQYF. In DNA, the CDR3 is TGTGCCAGCAGCCAAGAGGTTCTTGGGACCCGCTCCTACGAGCAGTACTTC.

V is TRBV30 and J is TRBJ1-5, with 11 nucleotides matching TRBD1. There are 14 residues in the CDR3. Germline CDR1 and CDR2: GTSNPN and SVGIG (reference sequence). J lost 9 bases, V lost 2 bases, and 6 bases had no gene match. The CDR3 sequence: CAWSLRDRGMPQHF. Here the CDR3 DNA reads TGTGCCTGGAGTCTACGGGACAGGGGGATGCCCCAGCATTTT. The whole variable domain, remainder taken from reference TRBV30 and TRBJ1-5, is SQTIHQWPATLVQPVGSPLSLECTVEGTSNPNLYWYRQAAGRGLQLLFYSVGIGQISSEVPQNLSASRPQDRQFILSSKKLLLSDSGFYLCAWSLRDRGMPQHFGDGTRLSIL.

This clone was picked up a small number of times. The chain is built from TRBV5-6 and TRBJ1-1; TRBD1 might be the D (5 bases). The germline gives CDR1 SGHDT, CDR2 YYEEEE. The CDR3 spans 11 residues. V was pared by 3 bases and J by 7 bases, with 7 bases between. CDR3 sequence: CASSWDGEAFF. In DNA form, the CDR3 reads TGTGCCAGCAGCTGGGACGGTGAAGCTTTCTTT.

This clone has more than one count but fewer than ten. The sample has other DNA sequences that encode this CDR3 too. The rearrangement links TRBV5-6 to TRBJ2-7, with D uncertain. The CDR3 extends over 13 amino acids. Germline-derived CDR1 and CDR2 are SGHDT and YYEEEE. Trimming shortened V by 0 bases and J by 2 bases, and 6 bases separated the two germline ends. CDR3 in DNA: TGTGCCAGCAGCTTGGCCGTCACCTACGAGCAGTACTTC. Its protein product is CASSLAVTYEQYF.

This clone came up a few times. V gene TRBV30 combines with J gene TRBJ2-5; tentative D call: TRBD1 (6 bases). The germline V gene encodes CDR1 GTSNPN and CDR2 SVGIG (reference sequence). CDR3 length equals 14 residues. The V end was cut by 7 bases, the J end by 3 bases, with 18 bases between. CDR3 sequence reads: CALDSFRGEETQYF. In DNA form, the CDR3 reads TGTGCCTTGGATTCCTTCAGGGGCGAAGAGACCCAGTACTTC.

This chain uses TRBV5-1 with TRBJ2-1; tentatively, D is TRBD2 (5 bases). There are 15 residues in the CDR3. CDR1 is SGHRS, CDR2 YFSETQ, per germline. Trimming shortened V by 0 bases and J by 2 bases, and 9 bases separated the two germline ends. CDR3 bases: TGCGCCAGCAGCTTGGTGGGGAGCGCCTACAATGAGCAGTTCTTC. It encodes CASSLVGSAYNEQFF.

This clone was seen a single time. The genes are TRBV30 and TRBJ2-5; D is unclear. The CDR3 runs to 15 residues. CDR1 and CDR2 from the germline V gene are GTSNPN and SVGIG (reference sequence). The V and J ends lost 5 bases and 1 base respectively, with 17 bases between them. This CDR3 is CAWSKQSGSQETQYF. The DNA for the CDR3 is TGTGCCTGGTCTAAACAATCAGGTTCCCAAGAGACCCAGTACTTC.

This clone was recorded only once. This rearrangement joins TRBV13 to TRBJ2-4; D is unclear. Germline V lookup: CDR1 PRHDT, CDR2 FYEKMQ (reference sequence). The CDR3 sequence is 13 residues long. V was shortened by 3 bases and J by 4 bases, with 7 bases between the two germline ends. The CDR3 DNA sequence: TGTGCCAGCAGCTTCGGGTCGAAAAACATTCAGTACTTC. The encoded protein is CASSFGSKNIQYF.

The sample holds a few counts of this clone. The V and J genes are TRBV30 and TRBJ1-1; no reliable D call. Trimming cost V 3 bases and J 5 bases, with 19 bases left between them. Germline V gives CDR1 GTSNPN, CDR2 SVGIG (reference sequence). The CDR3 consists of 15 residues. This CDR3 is CAWSRPRAKATEAFF. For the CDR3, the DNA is TGTGCCTGGAGCCGACCGCGGGCCAAAGCGACTGAAGCTTTCTTT.

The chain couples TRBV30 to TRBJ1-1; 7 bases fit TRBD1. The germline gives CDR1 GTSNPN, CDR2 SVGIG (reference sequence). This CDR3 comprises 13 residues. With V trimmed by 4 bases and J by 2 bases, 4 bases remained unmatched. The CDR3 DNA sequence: TGTGCCTGGATAAGGACAGGCAACACTGAAGCTTTCTTT. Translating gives CAWIRTGNTEAFF.